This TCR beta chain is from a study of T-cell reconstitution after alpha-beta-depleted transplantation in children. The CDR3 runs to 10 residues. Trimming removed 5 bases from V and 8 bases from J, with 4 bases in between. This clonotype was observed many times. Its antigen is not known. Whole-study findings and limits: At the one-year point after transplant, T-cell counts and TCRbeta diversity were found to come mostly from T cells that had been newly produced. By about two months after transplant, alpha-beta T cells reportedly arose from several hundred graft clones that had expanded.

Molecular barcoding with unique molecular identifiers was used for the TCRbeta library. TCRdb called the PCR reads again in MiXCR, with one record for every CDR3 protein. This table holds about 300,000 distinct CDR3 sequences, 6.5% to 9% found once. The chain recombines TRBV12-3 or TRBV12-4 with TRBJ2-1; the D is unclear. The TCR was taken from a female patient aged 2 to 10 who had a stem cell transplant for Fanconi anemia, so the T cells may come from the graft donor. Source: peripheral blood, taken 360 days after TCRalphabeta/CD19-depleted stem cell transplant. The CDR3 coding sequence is TGTGCCAGCAGTGGGGATGAGCAGTTCTTC. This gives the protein CASSGDEQFF.